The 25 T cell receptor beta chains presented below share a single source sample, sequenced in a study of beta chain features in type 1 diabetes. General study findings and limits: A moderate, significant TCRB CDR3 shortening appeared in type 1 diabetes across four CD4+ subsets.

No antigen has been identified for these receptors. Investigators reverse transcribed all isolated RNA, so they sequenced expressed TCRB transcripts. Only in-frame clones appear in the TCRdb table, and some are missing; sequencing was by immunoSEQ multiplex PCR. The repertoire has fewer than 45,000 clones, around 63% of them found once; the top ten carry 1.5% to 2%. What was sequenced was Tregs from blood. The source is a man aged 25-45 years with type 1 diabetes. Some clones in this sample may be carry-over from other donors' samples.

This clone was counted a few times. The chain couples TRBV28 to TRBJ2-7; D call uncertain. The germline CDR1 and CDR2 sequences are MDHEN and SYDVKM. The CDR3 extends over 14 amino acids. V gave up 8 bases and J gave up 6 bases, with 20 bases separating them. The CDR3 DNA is TGTGCCAGCTCATTGTCCGGGTTTCTGGGCGAGCAGTACTTC. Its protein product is CASSLSGFLGEQYF.

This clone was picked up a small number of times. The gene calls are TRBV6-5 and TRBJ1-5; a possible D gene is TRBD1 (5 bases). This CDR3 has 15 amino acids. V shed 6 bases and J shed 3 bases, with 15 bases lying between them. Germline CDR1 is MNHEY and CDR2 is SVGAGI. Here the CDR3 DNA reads TGTGCCAGCAGCTGGTCGGGGGGTCCCAATCAGCCCCAGCATTTT. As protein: CASSWSGGPNQPQHF.

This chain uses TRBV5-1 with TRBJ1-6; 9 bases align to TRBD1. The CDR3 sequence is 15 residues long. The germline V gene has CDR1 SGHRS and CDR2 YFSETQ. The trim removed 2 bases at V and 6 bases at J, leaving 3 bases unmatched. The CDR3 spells CASSLQGAGNSPLHF. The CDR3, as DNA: TGCGCCAGCAGCTTACAGGGGGCGGGTAATTCACCCCTCCACTTT.

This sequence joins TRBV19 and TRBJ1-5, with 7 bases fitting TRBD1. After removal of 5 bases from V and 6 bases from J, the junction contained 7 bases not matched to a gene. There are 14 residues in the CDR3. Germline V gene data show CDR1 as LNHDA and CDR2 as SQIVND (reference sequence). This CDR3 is CASSPRQGGQPQHF. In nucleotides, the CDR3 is TGTGCCAGTAGTCCAAGACAGGGTGGTCAGCCCCAGCATTTT.

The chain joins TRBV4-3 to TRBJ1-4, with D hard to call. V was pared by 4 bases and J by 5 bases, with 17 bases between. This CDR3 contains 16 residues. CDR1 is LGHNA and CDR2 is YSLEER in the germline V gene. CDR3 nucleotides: TGCGCCAGCAGCCGACTGCCCGTTGTATCGAATGAAAAACTGTTTTTT. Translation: CASSRLPVVSNEKLFF.

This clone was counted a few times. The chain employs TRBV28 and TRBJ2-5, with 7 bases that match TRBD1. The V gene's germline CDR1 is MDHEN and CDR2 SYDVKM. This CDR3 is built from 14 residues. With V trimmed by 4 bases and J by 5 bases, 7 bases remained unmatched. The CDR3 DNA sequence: TGTGCCAGCAGTTCACAGGGGAGTAGGGAGACCCAGTACTTC. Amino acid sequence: CASSSQGSRETQYF.

The CDR3 DNA sequence: TGTGCCAGCTTCGACAGGGGCGTCACAGATACGCAGTATTTT. It translates to CASFDRGVTDTQYF. The rearrangement uses TRBV2 and TRBJ2-3; 8 positions match TRBD1. The V segment lost 8 bases and the J segment 2 bases; nucleotides outside the gene matches: 6. The CDR3 is 14 residues long. Germline CDR1 SNHLY, CDR2 FYNNEI.

The CDR3 DNA sequence: TGTGCCAGCAGAGACAGTTTCGAAGGGGAGCAGTACTTC. It translates to CASRDSFEGEQYF. J is TRBJ2-7 and V is TRBV6-5, with a possible D match to TRBD1 (5 bases). V shed 6 bases and J shed 7 bases, with 16 bases lying between them. This CDR3 is 13 amino acids long. Germline lookup yields CDR1 MNHEY and CDR2 SVGAGI.

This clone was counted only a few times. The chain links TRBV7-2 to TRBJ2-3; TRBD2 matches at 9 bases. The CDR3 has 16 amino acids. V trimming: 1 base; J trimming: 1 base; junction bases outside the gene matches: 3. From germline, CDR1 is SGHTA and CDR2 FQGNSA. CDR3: CASSLGLAGGTDTQYF. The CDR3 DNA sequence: TGTGCCAGCAGCTTAGGGTTAGCGGGGGGCACAGATACGCAGTATTTT.

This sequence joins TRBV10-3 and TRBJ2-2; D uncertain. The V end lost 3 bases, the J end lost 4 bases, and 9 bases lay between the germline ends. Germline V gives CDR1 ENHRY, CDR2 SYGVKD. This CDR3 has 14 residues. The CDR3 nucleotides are TGTGCCATCAGTGAAGGAGTATTCACCGGGGAGCTGTTTTTT. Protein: CAISEGVFTGELFF.

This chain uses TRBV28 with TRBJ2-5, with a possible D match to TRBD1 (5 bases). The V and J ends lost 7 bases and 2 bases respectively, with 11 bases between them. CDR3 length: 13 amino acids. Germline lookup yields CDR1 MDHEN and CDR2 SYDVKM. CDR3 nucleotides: TGTGCCAGCAATAAGGGGCAGCAAGAGACCCAGTACTTC. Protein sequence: CASNKGQQETQYF.

CDR3 region: CASGLGLARTDTQYF. The CDR3 DNA is TGTGCTAGTGGTTTGGGGCTGGCACGCACAGATACGCAGTATTTT. The chain has TRBV12-5 and TRBJ2-3; D unresolved. Per the germline V gene, CDR1 is LGHNT and CDR2 is FRNRAP. The ends were cut back, 1 base at V and 1 base at J, with 9 bases in the middle. The CDR3 sequence is 15 residues long.

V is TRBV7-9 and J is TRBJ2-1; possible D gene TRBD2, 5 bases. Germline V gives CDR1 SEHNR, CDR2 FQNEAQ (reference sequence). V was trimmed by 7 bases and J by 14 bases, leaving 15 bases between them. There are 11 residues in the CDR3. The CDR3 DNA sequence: TGTGCCAGCACCCCGGGAATCGGGGAGTTCTTC. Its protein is CASTPGIGEFF.

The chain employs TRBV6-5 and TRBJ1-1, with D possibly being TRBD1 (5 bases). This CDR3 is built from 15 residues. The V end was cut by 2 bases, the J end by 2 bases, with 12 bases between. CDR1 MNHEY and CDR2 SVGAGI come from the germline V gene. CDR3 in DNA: TGTGCCAGCAGTTACGGCGGGGCTGGAAACACTGAAGCTTTCTTT. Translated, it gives CASSYGGAGNTEAFF.

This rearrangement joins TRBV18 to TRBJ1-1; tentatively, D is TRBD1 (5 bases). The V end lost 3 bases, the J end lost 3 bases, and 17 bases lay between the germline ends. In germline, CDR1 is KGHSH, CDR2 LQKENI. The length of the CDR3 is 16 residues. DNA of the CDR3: TGTGCCAGCTCACCCCTTAGGGGCGGGAGGTACACTGAAGCTTTCTTT. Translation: CASSPLRGGRYTEAFF. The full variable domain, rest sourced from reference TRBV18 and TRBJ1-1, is NAGVMQNPRHLVRRRGQEARLRCSPMKGHSHVYWYRQLPEEGLKFMVYLQKENIIDESGMPKERFSAEFPKEGPSILRIQQVVRGDSAAYFCASSPLRGGRYTEAFFGQGTRLTVV.

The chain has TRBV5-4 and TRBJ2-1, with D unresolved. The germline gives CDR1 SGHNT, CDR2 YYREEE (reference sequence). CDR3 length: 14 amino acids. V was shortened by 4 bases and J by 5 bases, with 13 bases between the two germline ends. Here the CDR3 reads CASSPVASDNEQFF. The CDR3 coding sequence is TGTGCCAGCAGCCCTGTGGCTAGTGACAATGAGCAGTTCTTC. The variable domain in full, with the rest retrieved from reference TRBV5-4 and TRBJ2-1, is ETGVTQSPTHLIKTRGQQVTLRCSSQSGHNTVSWYQQALGQGPQFIFQYYREEENGRGNFPPRFSGLQFPNYSSELNVNALELDDSALYLCASSPVASDNEQFFGPGTRLTVL.

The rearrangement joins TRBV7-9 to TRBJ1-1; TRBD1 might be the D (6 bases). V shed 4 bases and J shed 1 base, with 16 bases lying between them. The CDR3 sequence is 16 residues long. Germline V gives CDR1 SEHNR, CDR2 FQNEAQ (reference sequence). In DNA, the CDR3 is TGTGCCAGCAGCTATTACTCTAACAGGGAGAACACTGAAGCTTTCTTT. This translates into CASSYYSNRENTEAFF.

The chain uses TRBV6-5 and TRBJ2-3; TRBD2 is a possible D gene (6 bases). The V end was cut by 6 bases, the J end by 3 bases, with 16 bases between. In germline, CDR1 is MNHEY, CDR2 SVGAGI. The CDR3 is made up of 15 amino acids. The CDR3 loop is CASRPGGVGTDTQYF. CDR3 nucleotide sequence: TGTGCCAGCAGACCCGGCGGGGTCGGAACAGATACGCAGTATTTT.

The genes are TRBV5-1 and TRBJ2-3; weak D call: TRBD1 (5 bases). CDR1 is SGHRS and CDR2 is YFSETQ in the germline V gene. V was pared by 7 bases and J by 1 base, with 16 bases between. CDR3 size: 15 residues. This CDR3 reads CASGPLTAGTDTQYF. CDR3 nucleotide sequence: TGCGCCAGCGGGCCGCTGACAGCCGGCACAGATACGCAGTATTTT. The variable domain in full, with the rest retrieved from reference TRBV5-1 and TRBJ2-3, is KAGVTQTPRYLIKTRGQQVTLSCSPISGHRSVSWYQQTPGQGLQFLFEYFSETQRNKGNFPGRFSGRQFSNSRSEMNVSTLELGDSALYLCASGPLTAGTDTQYFGPGTRLTVL.

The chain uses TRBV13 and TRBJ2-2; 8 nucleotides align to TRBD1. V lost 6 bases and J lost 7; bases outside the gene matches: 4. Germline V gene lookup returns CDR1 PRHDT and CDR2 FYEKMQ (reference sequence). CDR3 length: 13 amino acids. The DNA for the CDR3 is TGTGCCAGCAGTCGCAGGGGGCTCGGGGAGCTGTTTTTT. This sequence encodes CASSRRGLGELFF.

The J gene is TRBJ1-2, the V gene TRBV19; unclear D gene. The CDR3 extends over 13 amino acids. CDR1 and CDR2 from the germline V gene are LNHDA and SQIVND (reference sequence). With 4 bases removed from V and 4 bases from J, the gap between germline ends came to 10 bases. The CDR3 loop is CASSNPGGYGYTF. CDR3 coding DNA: TGTGCCAGTAGTAATCCGGGTGGCTATGGCTACACCTTC.

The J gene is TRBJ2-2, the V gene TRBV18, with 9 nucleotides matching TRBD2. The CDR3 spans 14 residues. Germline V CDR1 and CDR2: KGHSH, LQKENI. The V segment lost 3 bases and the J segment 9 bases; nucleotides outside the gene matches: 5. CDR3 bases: TGTGCCAGCTCACCGGGACTAGCAGACAGGGAGCTGTTTTTT. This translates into CASSPGLADRELFF.

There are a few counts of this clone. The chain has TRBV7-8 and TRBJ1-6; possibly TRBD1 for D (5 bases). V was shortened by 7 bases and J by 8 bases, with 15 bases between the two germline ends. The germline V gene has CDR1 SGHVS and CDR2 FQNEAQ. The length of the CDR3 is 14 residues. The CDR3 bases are TGTGCCAGCAACTCCTGGGGCGGTGATTCACCCCTCCACTTT. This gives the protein CASNSWGGDSPLHF.

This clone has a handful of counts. CDR3 bases: TGCGCCAGCAGCGACCCCGGGGGAGGCTCCTACAATGAGCAGTTCTTC. Its translation: CASSDPGGGSYNEQFF. This rearrangement joins TRBV5-1 to TRBJ2-1; D may be TRBD2 (6 bases). This CDR3 is 16 amino acids long. Germline loops: CDR1 SGHRS, CDR2 YFSETQ. Trimming removed 4 bases from V and 0 bases from J, with 14 bases in between.

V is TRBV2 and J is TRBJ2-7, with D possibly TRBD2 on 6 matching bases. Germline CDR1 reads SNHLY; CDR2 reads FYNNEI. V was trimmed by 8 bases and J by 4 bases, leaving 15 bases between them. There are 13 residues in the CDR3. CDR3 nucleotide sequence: TGTGCCAGCCATGGAGGGAGACTATACGAGCAGTACTTC. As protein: CASHGGRLYEQYF.